These 22 T cell receptor beta chains came from one sample sequenced in a study of blood T cell repertoires in COVID-19. Profiling relied on immunoSEQ multiplex PCR, and the TCRdb table lists in-frame clones only, not all of them. The sample has roughly 670,000 clones, 90% seen once; the top ten hold 0.2% to 0.3%. Specimen: peripheral blood. These receptors were collected from a woman between 18 and 29 years old with acute or convalescent COVID-19.

The chain links TRBV5-1 to TRBJ2-3; 8 nucleotides line up with TRBD2. Germline CDR1 SGHRS, CDR2 YFSETQ. V lost 2 bases and J lost 6; bases outside the gene matches: 11. The CDR3 sequence is 16 residues long. CDR3 sequence (DNA): TGCGCCAGCAGCTTAGGGGTCGGAGCGGGGGTTGATACGCAGTATTTT. Protein product: CASSLGVGAGVDTQYF.

V and J are TRBV13 and TRBJ1-2, with D possibly TRBD1 on 5 matching bases. Germline CDR1 and CDR2: PRHDT and FYEKMQ (reference sequence). The V end lost 0 bases, the J end lost 8 bases, and 16 bases lay between the germline ends. This CDR3 is 15 amino acids long. Written as DNA, the CDR3 is TGTGCCAGCAGCTTAGGTAGGGGCAGTCTTAGGGGCTACACCTTC. Its translation: CASSLGRGSLRGYTF.

The rearrangement uses TRBV11-3 and TRBJ2-1, with TRBD1 matching 8 bases. The CDR3 is made up of 14 amino acids. V lost 9 bases, J lost 4 bases, and 8 bases stayed unmatched. Germline V lookup: CDR1 SGHNT, CDR2 YENEEA. The CDR3 region has the DNA TGTGCCAGTTCCCAGGGGGCCCGGTACAATGAGCAGTTCTTC. It specifies CASSQGARYNEQFF.

This clone has a handful of counts. This chain joins TRBV12-5 and TRBJ1-2, with 8 bases aligning to TRBD1. Germline V gives CDR1 LGHNT, CDR2 FRNRAP. V lost 0 bases to trimming and J lost 8 bases; unmatched junction nucleotides: 8. CDR3 length equals 15 residues. This chain's CDR3 is CASGLVGQGALGYTF. The CDR3 coding sequence is TGTGCTAGTGGTTTGGTAGGCCAGGGGGCTCTAGGCTACACCTTC.

This clone has just one count. V gene TRBV5-1 combines with J gene TRBJ2-7; 10 bases agree with TRBD2. V lost 4 bases, J lost 2 bases, and 9 bases stayed unmatched. Germline CDR1 and CDR2: SGHRS and YFSETQ. This CDR3 spans 16 amino acids. The CDR3 sequence is CASSLRGLAATYEQYF. The CDR3 DNA reads TGCGCCAGCAGCCTGAGAGGACTAGCGGCAACCTACGAGCAGTACTTC.

This sequence joins TRBV27 and TRBJ1-5; possibly TRBD1 for D (5 bases). The CDR3 has 13 residues. CDR1 is MNHEY, CDR2 SMNVEV, per germline (reference sequence). Trimming pared 5 bases from V and 5 bases from J, leaving 10 bases between. This CDR3 is CASSQRQHQPQHF. The CDR3 DNA sequence: TGTGCCAGCAGTCAGAGACAGCATCAGCCCCAGCATTTT.

This chain joins TRBV7-2 and TRBJ2-3; D might be TRBD1 (5 bases). V was trimmed by 4 bases and J by 5 bases, leaving 7 bases between them. Germline V lookup: CDR1 SGHTA, CDR2 FQGNSA. The CDR3 loop spans 12 amino acids. CDR3 region: CASSSQGDTQYF. The CDR3 nucleotides are TGTGCCAGCAGCTCCCAGGGAGATACGCAGTATTTT.

The chain recombines TRBV10-3 with TRBJ1-2; no reliable D call. CDR1 and CDR2 (germline): ENHRY, SYGVKD. The CDR3 is made up of 15 amino acids. V shed 6 bases and J shed 1 base, with 15 bases lying between them. CDR3 loop: CAIRESGEGNYGYTF. DNA for the CDR3: TGTGCCATCAGGGAGAGCGGGGAGGGTAACTATGGCTACACCTTC.

V usage is TRBV6-1 and J usage is TRBJ1-2, with 10 bases aligning to TRBD1. The V gene's germline CDR1 is MNHNS and CDR2 SASEGT. The CDR3 is 14 amino acids. Unmatched junction bases numbered 6, after V lost 3 bases and J lost 8 bases. The CDR3: CASSEGQGTFGYTF. CDR3 sequence (DNA): TGTGCCAGCAGTGAGGGACAGGGGACCTTCGGCTACACCTTC.

This rearrangement joins TRBV24-1 to TRBJ2-2; D is unclear. CDR1 and CDR2 from the germline V gene are KGHDR and SFDVKD. Trimming pared 4 bases from V and 6 bases from J, leaving 11 bases between. The CDR3 length is 14 residues. The CDR3: CATSEFPSAGELFF. DNA for the CDR3: TGTGCCACCAGTGAGTTTCCTAGTGCCGGGGAGCTGTTTTTT.

Worth noting for this clone: Distinct nucleotide sequences in the sample also encode this CDR3. The chain employs TRBV3-1 (or the pseudogene TRBV3-2) and TRBJ1-1, with D perhaps matching TRBD1 (6 bases). V was cut by 1 base and J by 0 bases, with 6 bases left in between. The CDR3 is 14 residues long. Germline V gene sequence: CDR1 LGHDT, CDR2 YNNKEL (reference sequence). The CDR3 nucleotides read TGTGCCAGCAGCCAAGGGACAGTGAACACTGAAGCTTTCTTT. This encodes CASSQGTVNTEAFF.

The J gene is TRBJ2-7, the V gene TRBV11-2, with 12 bases matching TRBD1. With V trimmed by 5 bases and J by 6 bases, 11 bases remained unmatched. CDR1 and CDR2 (germline): SGHAT, FQNNGV. This CDR3 has 16 amino acids. CDR3 residues: CASSPRPRDRGREQYF. CDR3 bases: TGTGCCAGCAGCCCACGTCCAAGGGACAGGGGGCGCGAGCAGTACTTC.

This clone was seen a single time. The CDR3, as DNA: TGTGCCAGCAGCCCCCGGGACGGGGGGGCCGGGGAGCTGTTTTTT. As protein: CASSPRDGGAGELFF. The gene calls are TRBV9 and TRBJ2-2; TRBD2 aligns across 8 bases. This CDR3 is built from 15 residues. CDR1 is SGDLS, CDR2 YYNGEE, per germline. The V segment lost 4 bases and the J segment 6 bases; nucleotides outside the gene matches: 8.

The genes are TRBV4-3 and TRBJ2-2, with a tentative D call TRBD1 (7 bases). This CDR3 has 17 residues. V lost 0 bases to trimming and J lost 3 bases, with 14 bases between them. Germline loops: CDR1 LGHNA, CDR2 YSLEER. CDR3 sequence reads: CASSQDWSRGDTGELFF. The CDR3 DNA sequence: TGCGCCAGCAGCCAAGATTGGTCCAGGGGGGACACCGGGGAGCTGTTTTTT.

V usage is TRBV27 and J usage is TRBJ1-5, with unresolved D. CDR3 length: 14 amino acids. The germline gives CDR1 MNHEY, CDR2 SMNVEV (reference sequence). V was clipped by 6 bases and J by 3 bases, with 12 bases between them. In nucleotides, the CDR3 is TGTGCCAGCAGGGGAGCGGGTAACAATCAGCCCCAGCATTTT. It specifies CASRGAGNNQPQHF.

The J gene is TRBJ2-1, the V gene TRBV29-1, with a possible D match to TRBD1 (5 bases). Trimming left V 8 bases short and J 0 bases short, with 14 bases between. Looked up from germline, CDR1 is SQVTM and CDR2 is ANQGSEA. The CDR3 has 14 amino acids. In DNA form, the CDR3 reads TGCAGCTTCCCCAGGGAAGGCTCCTACAATGAGCAGTTCTTC. It specifies CSFPREGSYNEQFF.

The chain has TRBV7-2 and TRBJ2-2; D is uncertain. This CDR3 has 14 residues. CDR1 SGHTA and CDR2 FQGNSA come from the germline V gene. V was cut by 2 bases and J by 4 bases, with 8 bases left in between. CDR3 loop: CASSLRPFTGELFF. In DNA, the CDR3 is TGTGCCAGCAGCTTACGTCCGTTCACCGGGGAGCTGTTTTTT. Variable domain in full (rest from reference TRBV7-2 and TRBJ2-2): GAGVSQSPSNKVTEKGKDVELRCDPISGHTALYWYRQSLGQGLEFLIYFQGNSAPDKSGLPSDRFSAERTGGSVSTLTIQRTQQEDSAVYLCASSLRPFTGELFFGEGSRLTVL.

This chain uses TRBV2 with TRBJ1-2; D unclear. Germline assignment: CDR1 SNHLY and CDR2 FYNNEI. The V end lost 0 bases, the J end lost 8 bases, and 16 bases lay between the germline ends. The CDR3 runs to 15 residues. CDR3 nucleotides: TGTGCCAGCAGTGAAGCGATTGAGGGAATCTACGGCTACACCTTC. Protein: CASSEAIEGIYGYTF.

The rearrangement joins TRBV19 to TRBJ1-1, with D uncertain. This CDR3 has 12 amino acids. The germline gives CDR1 LNHDA, CDR2 SQIVND (reference sequence). Trimming left V 1 base short and J 7 bases short, with 7 bases between. Here the CDR3 reads CASSIGHLEAFF. The CDR3 coding sequence is TGTGCCAGTAGTATAGGACACCTTGAAGCTTTCTTT.

This chain connects TRBV7-2 to TRBJ1-5, with TRBD1 matching 8 bases. The CDR3 runs 16 residues. CDR1 and CDR2 (germline): SGHTA, FQGNSA. Trimming removed 5 bases from V and 7 bases from J; junction bases left unmatched: 13. This CDR3 reads CASSPQTGEVGQPQHF. In DNA form, the CDR3 reads TGTGCCAGCAGCCCTCAGACAGGGGAAGTGGGCCAGCCCCAGCATTTT.

This chain joins TRBV9 and TRBJ1-2; TRBD1 aligns across 7 bases. Looked up from germline, CDR1 is SGDLS and CDR2 is YYNGEE. The CDR3 is 15 residues long. The V gene end was trimmed by 6 bases and the J gene end by 5 bases; junction bases not matched to a gene: 13. CDR3 coding DNA: TGTGCCAGCAACCCTGGACAGGCCTTTGGATATGGCTACACCTTC. Protein product: CASNPGQAFGYGYTF.

The chain carries TRBV5-1 and TRBJ2-7, with TRBD2 matching 7 bases. With V trimmed by 0 bases and J by 4 bases, 7 bases remained unmatched. The CDR3 has 15 amino acids. CDR1 is SGHRS, CDR2 YFSETQ, per germline. The CDR3 loop reads CASSLASGPRYEQYF. The CDR3 coding sequence is TGCGCCAGCAGCTTGGCTAGCGGTCCCCGGTACGAGCAGTACTTC.